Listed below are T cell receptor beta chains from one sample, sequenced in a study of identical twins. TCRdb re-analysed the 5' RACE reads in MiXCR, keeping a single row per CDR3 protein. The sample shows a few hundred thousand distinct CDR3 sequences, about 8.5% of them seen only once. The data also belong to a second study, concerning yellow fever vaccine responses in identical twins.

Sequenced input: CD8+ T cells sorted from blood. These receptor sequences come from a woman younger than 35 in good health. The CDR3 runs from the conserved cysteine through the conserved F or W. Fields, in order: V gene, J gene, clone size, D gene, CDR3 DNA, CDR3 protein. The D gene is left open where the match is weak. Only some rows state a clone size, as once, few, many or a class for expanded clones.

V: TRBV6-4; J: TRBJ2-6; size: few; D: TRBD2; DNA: TGTGCCAGCAGTGACTCGGTAGCGGGGGTCTCTGGGGCCAACGTCCTGACTTTC; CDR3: CASSDSVAGVSGANVLTF
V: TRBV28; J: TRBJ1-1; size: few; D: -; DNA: TGTGCCAGCAAACTCAGGGGATTGTACACTGAAGCTTTCTTT; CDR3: CASKLRGLYTEAFF
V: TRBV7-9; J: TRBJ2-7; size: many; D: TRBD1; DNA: TGTGCCAGCAGCTTAGCGACAGACAGGGCCTACGAGCAGTACTTC; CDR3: CASSLATDRAYEQYF
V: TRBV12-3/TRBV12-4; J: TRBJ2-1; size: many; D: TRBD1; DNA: TGTGCCAGCAGTAACCCCTGGACAGGGATGTTCTTC; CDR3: CASSNPWTGMFF
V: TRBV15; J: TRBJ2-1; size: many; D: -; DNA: TGTGCCACCAGCACGACGGACGGCCCCTCCTACAATGAGCAGTTCTTC; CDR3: CATSTTDGPSYNEQFF
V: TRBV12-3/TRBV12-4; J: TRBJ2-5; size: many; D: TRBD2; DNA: TGTGCCAGCAGCTGGTTGGCTAGCGGGATGAAGACCCAGTACTTC; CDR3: CASSWLASGMKTQYF
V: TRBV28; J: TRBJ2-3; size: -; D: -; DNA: TGTGCCAGCACCTTCGGGGCGACAGATTATAGCACAGATACGCAGTATTTT; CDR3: CASTFGATDYSTDTQYF
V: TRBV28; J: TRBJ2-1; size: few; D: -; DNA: TGTGCCAGCAGCTTACCCGGGGAATCCTACAATGAGCAGTTCTTC; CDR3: CASSLPGESYNEQFF
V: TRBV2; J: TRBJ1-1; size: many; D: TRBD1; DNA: TGTGCCAGCAGTTCGGACAGGGGGCACACTGAAGCTTTCTTT; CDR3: CASSSDRGHTEAFF
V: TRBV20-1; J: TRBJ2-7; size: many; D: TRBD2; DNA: TGCAGTGCTCCGACTAGCGGGATGTACGAGCAGTACTTC; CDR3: CSAPTSGMYEQYF
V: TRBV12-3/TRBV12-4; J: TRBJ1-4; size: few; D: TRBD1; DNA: TGTGCCAGCAGTGGGACAGAGCCTAATGAAAAACTGTTTTTT; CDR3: CASSGTEPNEKLFF
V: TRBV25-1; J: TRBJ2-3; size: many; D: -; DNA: TGTGCCAGCAGTGAAACGGGATTTAGCACAGATACGCAGTATTTT; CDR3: CASSETGFSTDTQYF
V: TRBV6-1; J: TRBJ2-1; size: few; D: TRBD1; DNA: TGTGCCAGTTTGGGGACAGGGGACGGCAATGAGCAGTTCTTC; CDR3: CASLGTGDGNEQFF
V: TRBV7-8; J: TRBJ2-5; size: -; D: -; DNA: TGTGCCAGCAGCTTGGGTGGGGCAGGGAGAGCAGAGACCCAGTACTTC; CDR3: CASSLGGAGRAETQYF
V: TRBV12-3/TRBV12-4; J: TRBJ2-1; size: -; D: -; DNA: TGTGCCAGCAGCTCGACGGGGCCTGCACAGAATGAGCAGTTCTTC; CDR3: CASSSTGPAQNEQFF
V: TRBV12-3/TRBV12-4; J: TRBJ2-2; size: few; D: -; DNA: TGTGCCAGCCTCGGGGTTGGCGGGGAGCTGTTTTTT; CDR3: CASLGVGGELFF
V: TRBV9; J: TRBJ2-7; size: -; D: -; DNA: TGTGCCAGCAGCGTAGGCAATTTGGGATCCTACGAGCAGTACTTC; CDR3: CASSVGNLGSYEQYF
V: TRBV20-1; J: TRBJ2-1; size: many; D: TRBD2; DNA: TGCAGTGCCCAGGGACTAGCGGCGAGCTCCTACAATGAGCAGTTCTTC; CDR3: CSAQGLAASSYNEQFF
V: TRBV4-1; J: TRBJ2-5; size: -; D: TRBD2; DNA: TGCGCCAGCAGCCAAGCTCTAGCGGGGCAAGAGACCCAGTACTTC; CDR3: CASSQALAGQETQYF
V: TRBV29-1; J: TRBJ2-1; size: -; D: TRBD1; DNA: TGCAGCGCTTCGACAGGGCAACAGTTCTTC; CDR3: CSASTGQQFF
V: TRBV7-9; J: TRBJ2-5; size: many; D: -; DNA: TGTGCCAGCAGCTTCGGCGGACTGGAAGAGACCCAGTACTTC; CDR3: CASSFGGLEETQYF
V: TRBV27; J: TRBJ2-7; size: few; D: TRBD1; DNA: TGTGCCAGCACCAGGACAGGGTCCTACGAGCAGTACTTC; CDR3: CASTRTGSYEQYF
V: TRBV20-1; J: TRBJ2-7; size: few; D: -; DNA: TGCAGTGCTAGAGCTGAGGGCTACGAGCAGTACTTC; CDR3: CSARAEGYEQYF
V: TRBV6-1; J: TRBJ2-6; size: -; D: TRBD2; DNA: TGTGCCAGCAGTGGACCGGGACTAGGATCCTCTGGGGCCAACGTCCTGACTTTC; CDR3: CASSGPGLGSSGANVLTF
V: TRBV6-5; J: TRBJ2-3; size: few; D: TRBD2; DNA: TGTGCCAGCAGTTCGGGACTAGCGGGGGGGCCCGGCACAGATACGCAGTATTTT; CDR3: CASSSGLAGGPGTDTQYF
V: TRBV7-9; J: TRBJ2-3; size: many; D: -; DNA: TGTGCCAGCAGCTCCCTAGCGTCGACTAGCACAGATACGCAGTATTTT; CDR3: CASSSLASTSTDTQYF
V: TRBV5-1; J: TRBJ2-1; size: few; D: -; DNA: TGCGCCAGCAGCTTGGACAGGATTGAGCAGTTCTTC; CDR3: CASSLDRIEQFF
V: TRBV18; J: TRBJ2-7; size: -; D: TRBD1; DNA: TGTGCCAGCTCACCAACTGACAGGGTCGGCGCCTACGAGCAGTACTTC; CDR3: CASSPTDRVGAYEQYF
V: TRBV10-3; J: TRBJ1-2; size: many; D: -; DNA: TGTGCCATCAGGGGAGGTCTTCTAATGGGAGGCTACACCTTC; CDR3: CAIRGGLLMGGYTF
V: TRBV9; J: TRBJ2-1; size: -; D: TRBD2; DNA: TGTGCCAGCAGCGTAGTGGGGGGGGGTTACAATGAGCAGTTCTTC; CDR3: CASSVVGGGYNEQFF
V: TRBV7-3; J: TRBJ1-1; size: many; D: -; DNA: TGTGCCAGCAGCGAAGTCCAGGCCACTGAAGCTTTCTTT; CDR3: CASSEVQATEAFF
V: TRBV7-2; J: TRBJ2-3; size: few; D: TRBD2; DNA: TGTGCCAGCAGCAAAGGGACTAGCACTAGCACAGATACGCAGTATTTT; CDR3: CASSKGTSTSTDTQYF
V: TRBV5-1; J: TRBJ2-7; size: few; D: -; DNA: TGCGCCAGCAGCTTGACAGACCCCCACGAGCAGTACTTC; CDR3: CASSLTDPHEQYF